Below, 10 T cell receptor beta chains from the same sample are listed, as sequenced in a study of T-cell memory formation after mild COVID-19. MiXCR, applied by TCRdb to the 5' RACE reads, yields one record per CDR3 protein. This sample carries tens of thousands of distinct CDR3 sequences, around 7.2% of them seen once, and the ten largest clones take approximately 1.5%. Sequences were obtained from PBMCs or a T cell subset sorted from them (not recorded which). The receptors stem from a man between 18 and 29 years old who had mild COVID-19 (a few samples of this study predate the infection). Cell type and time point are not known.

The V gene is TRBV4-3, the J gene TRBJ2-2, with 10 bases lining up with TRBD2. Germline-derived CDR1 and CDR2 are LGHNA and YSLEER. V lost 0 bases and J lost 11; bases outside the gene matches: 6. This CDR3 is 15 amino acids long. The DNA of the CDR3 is TGCGCCAGCAGCCAAGATTCTAGCGGGGGATCAGAGCTGTTTTTT. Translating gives CASSQDSSGGSELFF.

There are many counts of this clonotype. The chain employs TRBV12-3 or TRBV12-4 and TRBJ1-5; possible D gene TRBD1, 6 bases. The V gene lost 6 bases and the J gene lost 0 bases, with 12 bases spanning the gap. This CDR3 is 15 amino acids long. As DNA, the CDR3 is TGTGCCAGCAGATCAGGGGTCTATAGCAATCAGCCCCAGCATTTT. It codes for CASRSGVYSNQPQHF.

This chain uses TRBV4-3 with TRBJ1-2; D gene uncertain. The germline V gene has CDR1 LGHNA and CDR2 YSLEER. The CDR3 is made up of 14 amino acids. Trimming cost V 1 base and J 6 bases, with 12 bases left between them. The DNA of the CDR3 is TGCGCCAGCAGCCAAGGGACGGACCCACATGGCTACACCTTC. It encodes CASSQGTDPHGYTF.

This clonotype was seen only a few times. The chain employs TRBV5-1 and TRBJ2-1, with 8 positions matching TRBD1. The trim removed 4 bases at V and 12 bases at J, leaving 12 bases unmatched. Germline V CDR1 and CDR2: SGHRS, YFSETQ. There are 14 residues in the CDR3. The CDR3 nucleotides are TGCGCCAGCAGCACCCCGGGACAGGAATCCAGGCAGTTCTTC. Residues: CASSTPGQESRQFF.

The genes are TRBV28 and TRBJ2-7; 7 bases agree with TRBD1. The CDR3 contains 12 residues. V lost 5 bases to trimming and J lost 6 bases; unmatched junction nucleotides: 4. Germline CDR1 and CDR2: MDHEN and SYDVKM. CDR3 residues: CASSPYRGEQYV. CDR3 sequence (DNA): TGTGCCAGCAGTCCCTACAGGGGCGAGCAGTACGTC.

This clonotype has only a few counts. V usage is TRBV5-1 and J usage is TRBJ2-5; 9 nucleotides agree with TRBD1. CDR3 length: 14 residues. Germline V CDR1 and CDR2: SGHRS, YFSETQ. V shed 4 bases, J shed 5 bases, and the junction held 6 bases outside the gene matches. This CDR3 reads CASSVQGAQETQYF. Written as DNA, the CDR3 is TGCGCCAGCAGCGTACAGGGGGCGCAGGAGACCCAGTACTTC.

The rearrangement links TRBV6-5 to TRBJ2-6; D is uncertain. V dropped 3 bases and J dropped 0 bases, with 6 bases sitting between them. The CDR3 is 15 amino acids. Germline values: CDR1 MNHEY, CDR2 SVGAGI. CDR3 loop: CASSYQLSGANVLTF. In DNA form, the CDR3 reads TGTGCCAGCAGTTATCAGCTCTCTGGGGCCAACGTCCTGACTTTC.

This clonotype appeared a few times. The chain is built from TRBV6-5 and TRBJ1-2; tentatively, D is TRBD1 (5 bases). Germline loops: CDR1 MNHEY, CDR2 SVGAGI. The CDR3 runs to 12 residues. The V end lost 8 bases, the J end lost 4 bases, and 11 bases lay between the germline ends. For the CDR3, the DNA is TGTGCCAGCCGGGCCGGGACCTATGGCTACACCTTC. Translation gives CASRAGTYGYTF.

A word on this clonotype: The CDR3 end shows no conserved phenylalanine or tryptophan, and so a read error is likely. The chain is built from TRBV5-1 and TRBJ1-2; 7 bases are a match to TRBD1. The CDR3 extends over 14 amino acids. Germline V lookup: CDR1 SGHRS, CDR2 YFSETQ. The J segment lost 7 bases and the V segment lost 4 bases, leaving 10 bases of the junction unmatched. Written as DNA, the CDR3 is TGCGCCAGCAGCGGAGGGGGCCGAGGAGGTGGCTACACCTTA. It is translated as CASSGGGRGGGYTL.

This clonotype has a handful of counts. The CDR3: CASSSSERPGLVYF. The DNA of the CDR3 is TGTGCCAGCAGCTCAAGTGAGCGACCGGGACTAGTATACTTC. The rearrangement joins TRBV3-1 to TRBJ2-5; 8 nucleotides agree with TRBD2. V lost 5 bases, J lost 14 bases, and 16 bases stayed unmatched. CDR1 is LGHDT and CDR2 is YNNKEL in the germline V gene (reference sequence). The CDR3 spans 14 residues.